This T cell receptor (beta chain) was sequenced in a study of CD8 T cells in ankylosing spondylitis. Whole-study findings and limits: A TCR beta motif made of about eight highly homologous variants seemed typical of ankylosing spondylitis blood.

TCRdb analysed the 5' RACE reads with MiXCR anew, one entry per CDR3 protein. The repertoire has 130,000 or so distinct CDR3 sequences, about 15% of them found once; the top ten carry about 30%. This clonotype has just a few counts. Its antigen is still unknown. The sequencing sample was made of blood, either unsorted or a sorted T cell fraction (not recorded which). The sequence derives from a male donor with ankylosing spondylitis.

The chain's CDR3 is CASSQGTSGSVTGELFF. The CDR3, as DNA: TGTGCCAGCAGCCAAGGAACTAGCGGGAGTGTAACCGGGGAGCTGTTTTTT. The chain combines TRBV14 with TRBJ2-2; TRBD2 matches 11 bases. Unmatched junction bases numbered 6, after V lost 1 base and J lost 5 bases. The CDR3 loop spans 17 amino acids. Germline V gene lookup returns CDR1 SGHDN and CDR2 FVKESK.